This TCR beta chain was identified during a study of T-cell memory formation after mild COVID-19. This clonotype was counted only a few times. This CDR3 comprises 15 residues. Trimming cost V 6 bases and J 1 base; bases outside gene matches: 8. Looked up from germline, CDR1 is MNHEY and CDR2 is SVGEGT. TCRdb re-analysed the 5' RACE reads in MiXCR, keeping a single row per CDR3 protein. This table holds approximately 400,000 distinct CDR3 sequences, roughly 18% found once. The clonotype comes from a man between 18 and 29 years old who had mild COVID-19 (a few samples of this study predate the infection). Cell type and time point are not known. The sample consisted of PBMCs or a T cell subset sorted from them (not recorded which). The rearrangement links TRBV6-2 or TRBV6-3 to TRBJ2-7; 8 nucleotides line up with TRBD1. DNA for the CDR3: TGTGCCAGCAGCTCGGACAGGGAATTTTCCTACGAGCAGTACGTC. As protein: CASSSDREFSYEQYV.